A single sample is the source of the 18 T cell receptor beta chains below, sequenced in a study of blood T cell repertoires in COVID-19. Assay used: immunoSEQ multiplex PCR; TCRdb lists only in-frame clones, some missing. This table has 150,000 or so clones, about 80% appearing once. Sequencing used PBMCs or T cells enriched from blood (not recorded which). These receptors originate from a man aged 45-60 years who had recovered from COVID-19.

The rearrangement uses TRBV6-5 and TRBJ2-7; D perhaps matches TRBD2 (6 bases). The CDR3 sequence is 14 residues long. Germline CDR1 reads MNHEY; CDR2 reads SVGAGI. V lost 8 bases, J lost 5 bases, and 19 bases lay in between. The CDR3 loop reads CASAGTSLTHEQYF. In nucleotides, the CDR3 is TGTGCCAGCGCCGGGACTTCCCTTACCCACGAGCAGTACTTC.

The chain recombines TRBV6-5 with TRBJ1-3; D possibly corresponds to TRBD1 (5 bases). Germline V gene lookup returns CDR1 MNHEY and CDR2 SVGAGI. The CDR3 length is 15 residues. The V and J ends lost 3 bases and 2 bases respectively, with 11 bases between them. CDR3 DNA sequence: TGTGCCAGCAGTTATGGGGGGAGGACTGGAAACACCATATATTTT. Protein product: CASSYGGRTGNTIYF.

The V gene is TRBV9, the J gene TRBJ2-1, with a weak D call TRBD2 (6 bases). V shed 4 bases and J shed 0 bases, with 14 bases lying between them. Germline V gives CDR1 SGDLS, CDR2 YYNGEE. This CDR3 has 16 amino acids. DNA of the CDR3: TGTGCCAGCAGCCCCGGGAGCGACCCCTCCTACAATGAGCAGTTCTTC. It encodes CASSPGSDPSYNEQFF.

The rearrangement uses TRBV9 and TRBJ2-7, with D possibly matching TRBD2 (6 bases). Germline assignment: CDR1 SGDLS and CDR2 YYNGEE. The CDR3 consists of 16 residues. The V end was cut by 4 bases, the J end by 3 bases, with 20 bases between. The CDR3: CASSPRLEGRGYEQYF. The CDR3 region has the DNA TGTGCCAGCAGCCCGAGATTGGAGGGAAGAGGCTACGAGCAGTACTTC.

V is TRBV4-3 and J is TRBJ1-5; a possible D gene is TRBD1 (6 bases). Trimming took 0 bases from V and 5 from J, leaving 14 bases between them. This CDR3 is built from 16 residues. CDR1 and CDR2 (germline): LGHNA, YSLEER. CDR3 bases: TGCGCCAGCAGCCAAGATTCCCAGGGGAGAGATCAGCCCCAGCATTTT. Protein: CASSQDSQGRDQPQHF.

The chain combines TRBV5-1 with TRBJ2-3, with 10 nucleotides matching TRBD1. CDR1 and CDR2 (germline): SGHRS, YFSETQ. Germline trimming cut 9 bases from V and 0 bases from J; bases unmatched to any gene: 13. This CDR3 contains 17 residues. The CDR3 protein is CATTVWGTGASTDTQYF. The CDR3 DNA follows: TGCGCCACCACTGTTTGGGGGACAGGGGCTAGCACAGATACGCAGTATTTT.

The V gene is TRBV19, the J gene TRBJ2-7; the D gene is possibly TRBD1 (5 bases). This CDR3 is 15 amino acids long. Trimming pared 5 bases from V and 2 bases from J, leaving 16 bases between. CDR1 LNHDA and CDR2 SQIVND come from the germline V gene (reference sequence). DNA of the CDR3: TGTGCCAGTAGTCCAGCAATAGGGGCACCCTACGAGCAGTACTTC. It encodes CASSPAIGAPYEQYF.

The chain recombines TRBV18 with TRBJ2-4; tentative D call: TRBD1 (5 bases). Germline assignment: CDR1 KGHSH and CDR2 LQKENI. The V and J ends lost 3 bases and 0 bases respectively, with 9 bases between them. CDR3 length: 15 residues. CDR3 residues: CASSPGGQAKNIQYF. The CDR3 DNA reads TGTGCCAGCTCACCGGGCGGACAAGCCAAAAACATTCAGTACTTC.

For the CDR3, the DNA is TGTGCCAGCAGTGAAGCGGTGGACAGAAGCACAGATACGCAGTATTTT. Translation: CASSEAVDRSTDTQYF. The chain joins TRBV2 to TRBJ2-3; perhaps TRBD1 as D (6 bases). The V end lost 0 bases, the J end lost 0 bases, and 10 bases lay between the germline ends. The CDR3 is 16 amino acids. Germline loops: CDR1 SNHLY, CDR2 FYNNEI.

CDR3 nucleotide sequence: TGCGCCAGCAGCTTGGGGGCCCAGGGGTTTAACTATGGCTACACCTTC. Its protein product is CASSLGAQGFNYGYTF. The chain combines TRBV5-1 with TRBJ1-2; a weak D match, TRBD1 (6 bases). Trimming pared 0 bases from V and 1 base from J, leaving 13 bases between. CDR3 size: 16 residues. CDR1 and CDR2 (germline): SGHRS, YFSETQ.

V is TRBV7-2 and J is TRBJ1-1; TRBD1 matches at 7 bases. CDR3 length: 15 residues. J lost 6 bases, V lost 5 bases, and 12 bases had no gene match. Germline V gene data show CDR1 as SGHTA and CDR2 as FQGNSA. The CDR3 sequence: CASSAAPGQLPEAFF. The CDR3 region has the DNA TGTGCCAGCAGCGCCGCTCCGGGACAGCTCCCTGAAGCTTTCTTT.

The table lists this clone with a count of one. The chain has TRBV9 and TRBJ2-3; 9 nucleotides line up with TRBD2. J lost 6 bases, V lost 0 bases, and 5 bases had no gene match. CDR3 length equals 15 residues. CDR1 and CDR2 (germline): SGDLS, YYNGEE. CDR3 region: CASSVGGTSRDTQYF. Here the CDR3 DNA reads TGTGCCAGCAGCGTAGGCGGGACTAGCCGGGATACGCAGTATTTT.

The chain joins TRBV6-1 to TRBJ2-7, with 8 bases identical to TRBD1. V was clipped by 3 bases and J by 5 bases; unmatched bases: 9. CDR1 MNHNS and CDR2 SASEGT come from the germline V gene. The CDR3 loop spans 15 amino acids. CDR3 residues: CASSEPAGGDDEQYF. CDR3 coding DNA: TGTGCCAGCAGTGAGCCGGCAGGGGGCGACGACGAGCAGTACTTC.

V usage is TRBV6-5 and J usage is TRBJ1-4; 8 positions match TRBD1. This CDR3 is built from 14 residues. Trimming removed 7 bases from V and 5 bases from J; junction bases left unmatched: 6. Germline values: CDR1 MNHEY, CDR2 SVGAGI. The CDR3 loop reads CASTLDRDNEKLFF. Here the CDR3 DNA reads TGTGCCAGCACCTTGGACAGGGACAATGAAAAACTGTTTTTT.

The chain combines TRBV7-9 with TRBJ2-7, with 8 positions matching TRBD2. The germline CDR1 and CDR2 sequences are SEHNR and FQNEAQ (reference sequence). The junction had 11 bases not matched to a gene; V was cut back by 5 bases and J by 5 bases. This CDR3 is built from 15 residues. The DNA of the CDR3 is TGTGCCAGCAGCGCCAGCCCCAGCGGGGGCCACGAGCAGTACTTC. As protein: CASSASPSGGHEQYF.

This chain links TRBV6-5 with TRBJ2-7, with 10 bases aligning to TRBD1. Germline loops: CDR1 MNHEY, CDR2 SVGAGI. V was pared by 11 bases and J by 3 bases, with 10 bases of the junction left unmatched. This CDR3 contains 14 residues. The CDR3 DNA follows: TGTGCCGCAAGTGGGGGGACAGGGGTCTACGAGCAGTACTTC. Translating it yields CAASGGTGVYEQYF.

For the CDR3, the DNA is TGTGCCAGCAGCGATACACAGGGATGGTACACCGGGGAGCTGTTTTTT. As protein: CASSDTQGWYTGELFF. This chain uses TRBV7-9 with TRBJ2-2, with a weak D call TRBD1 (6 bases). The V gene lost 5 bases and the J gene lost 3 bases, with 16 bases spanning the gap. Looked up from germline, CDR1 is SEHNR and CDR2 is FQNEAQ (reference sequence). The CDR3 contains 16 residues.

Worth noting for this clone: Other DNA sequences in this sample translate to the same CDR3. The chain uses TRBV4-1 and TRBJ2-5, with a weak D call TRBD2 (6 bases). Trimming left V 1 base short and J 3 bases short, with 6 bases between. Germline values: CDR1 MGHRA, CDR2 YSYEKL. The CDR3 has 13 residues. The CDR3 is CASSQAGEETQYF. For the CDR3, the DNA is TGCGCCAGCAGCCAAGCGGGGGAAGAGACCCAGTACTTC.